The sequence of this T cell receptor beta chain was determined in a study of T cell repertoires in ileal Crohn's disease. Study-wide background: The M6 sample came from neoterminal ileum during colonoscopy after surgery.

TCRB immunosequencing input was roughly 530 nanograms of biopsy DNA per sample. The repertoire was sequenced with immunoSEQ multiplex PCR; TCRdb's copy has only in-frame clones and lacks some. This table has roughly 13,000 clones, roughly 80% appearing once. Time point here: neoterminal ileum biopsy at postoperative endoscopy, about 6 months after surgery. The source is an adult with Crohn's disease. The sample was ileal tissue.

CDR3 amino acids: CASSLNSQKQYF. The CDR3 DNA reads as TGTGCCAGCAGTTTAAATAGCCAGAAGCAGTACTTC. V is TRBV28 and J is TRBJ2-7, with no clear D. V lost 2 bases to trimming and J lost 8 bases, with 10 bases between them. CDR1 and CDR2 from the germline V gene are MDHEN and SYDVKM. The CDR3 runs to 12 residues.